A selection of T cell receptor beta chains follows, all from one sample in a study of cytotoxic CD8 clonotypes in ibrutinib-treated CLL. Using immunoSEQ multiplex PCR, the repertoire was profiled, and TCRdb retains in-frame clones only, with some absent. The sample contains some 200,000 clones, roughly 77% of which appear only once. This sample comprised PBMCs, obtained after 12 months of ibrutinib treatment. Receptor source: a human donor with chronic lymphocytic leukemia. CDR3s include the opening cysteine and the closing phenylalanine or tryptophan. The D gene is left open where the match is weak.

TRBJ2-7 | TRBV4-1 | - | CASSAGLVGEQYF
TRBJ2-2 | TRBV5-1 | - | CASSLVAATGELFF
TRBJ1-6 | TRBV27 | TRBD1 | CASRSRGNRGNSPLHF
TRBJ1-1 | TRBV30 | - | CAWSTEVMNTEAFF
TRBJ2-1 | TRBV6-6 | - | CASSPRGTVNEQFF
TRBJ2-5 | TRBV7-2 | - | CASSLAGGRETQYF
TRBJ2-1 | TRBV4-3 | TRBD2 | CASSQGLAGGNNEQFF
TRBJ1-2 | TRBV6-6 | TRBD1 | CASRRPQGVNYGYTF
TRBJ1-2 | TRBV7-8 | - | CASSLEGVNGYTF
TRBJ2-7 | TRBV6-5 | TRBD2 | CASRPTLGGTTEQYF
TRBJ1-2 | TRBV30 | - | CAWSVTGLTRGYTF
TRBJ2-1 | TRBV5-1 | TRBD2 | CASSPRLAGPRNEQFF
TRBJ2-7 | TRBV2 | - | CASRPGQYSYEQYF
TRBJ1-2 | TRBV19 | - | CASSPEARTVTYYGYTF
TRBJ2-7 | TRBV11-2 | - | CASSTQLGVSEQYF
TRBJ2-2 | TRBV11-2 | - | CASSLKAYSAGELFF
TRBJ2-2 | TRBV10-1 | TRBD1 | CASSKTGGCGELFF
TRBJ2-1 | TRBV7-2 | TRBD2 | CASSSAGGYNEQFF
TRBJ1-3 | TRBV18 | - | CASSLLDSRKGNTIYF
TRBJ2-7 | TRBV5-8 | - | CASSPGRNSYEQYF
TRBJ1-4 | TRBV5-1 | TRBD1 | CASRRLGGQEKLFF
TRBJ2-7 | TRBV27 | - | CASSSAGEQYF
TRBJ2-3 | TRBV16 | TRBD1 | CASSQPGTATDTQYF
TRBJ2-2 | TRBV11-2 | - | CASSPIPPLERPGELFF
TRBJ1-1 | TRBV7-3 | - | CASSSSQNTEAFF
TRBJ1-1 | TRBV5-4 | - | CATSGWDTEAFF
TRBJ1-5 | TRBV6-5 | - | CASSQSGLMGQPQHF
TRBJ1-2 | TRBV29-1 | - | CSVRGFGYGYTF
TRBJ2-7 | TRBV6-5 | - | CASSPGAFSYEQYF
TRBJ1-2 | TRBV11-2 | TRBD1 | CASSAGTGPNYGYTF
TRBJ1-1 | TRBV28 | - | CASSPHTGNTEAFF
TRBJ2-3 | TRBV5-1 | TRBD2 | CASSSGSSGATDTQYF
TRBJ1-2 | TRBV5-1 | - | CASSLNRQAAYGYTF
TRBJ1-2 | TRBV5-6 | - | CASRYRQVGDYGYTF
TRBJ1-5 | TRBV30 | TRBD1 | CAWSLLTGANQPQHF
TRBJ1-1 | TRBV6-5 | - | CTSSYSWTTNTEAFF
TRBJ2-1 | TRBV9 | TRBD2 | CASSTRPSGQDLNNEQFF
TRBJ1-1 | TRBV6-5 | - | CASRFRAFTEAFF
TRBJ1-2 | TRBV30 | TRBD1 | CAWILRGQEYGYTF
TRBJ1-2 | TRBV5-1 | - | CASSLGQINYGYTF
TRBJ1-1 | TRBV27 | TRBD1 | CASSLTGEARPPNTEAFF
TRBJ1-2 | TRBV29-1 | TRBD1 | CSVLDLPIGDRFYGYTF
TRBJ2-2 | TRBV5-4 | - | CASSLDRNTGELFF
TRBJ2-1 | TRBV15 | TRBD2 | CATKAGGLRHNEQFF
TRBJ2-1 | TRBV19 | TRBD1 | CASSMTGFYNEQFF